Sequencing of this T cell receptor beta chain was carried out in a study of T cells in Graves' hyperthyroidism and ophthalmopathy. TCR beta CDR3 regions were amplified from RNA. Initially, a first-round RT-PCR of the TCR CDR3 employed the HTBI primer set. Each CDR3 protein gets one entry after TCRdb re-called the multiplex PCR reads with MiXCR. The data contain approximately 560,000 distinct CDR3 sequences, 35% to 55% of them singletons. This clonotype has just one count. V lost 0 bases and J 15 bases, leaving 13 bases between the germline ends. Germline V gene sequence: CDR1 KGHDR, CDR2 SFDVKD. This CDR3 region has 13 residues.

Sequencing was carried out using peripheral blood or thyroid tissue (not recorded which). The chain couples TRBV24-1 to TRBJ1-4; D is ambiguous. The TCR sequence derives from a woman younger than 35 with Graves' hyperthyroidism. The CDR3 sequence: CATSDLVTGDVFF. CDR3 in DNA: TGTGCCACCAGTGATTTGGTCACCGGGGATGTGTTTTTT.